These 14 T cell receptor beta chains originate from one sample sequenced in a study of PD-L1 blockade in urothelial cancer. Time point given: pretreatment peripheral blood. Measured with immunoSEQ multiplex PCR; TCRdb has only the in-frame clones, and not every one. The data hold fewer than 85,000 clones, with roughly 84% observed a single time. The sequencing used PBMCs, collected around atezolizumab (anti-PD-L1) treatment. The receptor set was obtained from a woman in her sixties or seventies with urothelial cancer.

The chain links TRBV29-1 to TRBJ2-7; 8 bases are a match to TRBD2. This CDR3 spans 13 amino acids. The V gene's germline CDR1 is SQVTM and CDR2 ANQGSEA. J was trimmed by 3 bases and V by 3 bases; bases with no gene match: 4. The CDR3 sequence is CSVELGGDYEQYF. Here the CDR3 DNA reads TGCAGCGTTGAGCTCGGGGGGGACTACGAGCAGTACTTC.

This clone was seen just once. CDR3 sequence reads: CASSITDRQNGYTF. The CDR3 DNA follows: TGTGCCAGCAGCATTACAGACAGACAGAATGGCTACACCTTC. The chain carries TRBV7-9 and TRBJ1-2; D is possibly TRBD1 (5 bases). Trimming removed 5 bases from V and 6 bases from J, with 16 bases in between. Germline assignment: CDR1 SEHNR and CDR2 FQNEAQ (reference sequence). CDR3 length equals 14 residues.

Written as DNA, the CDR3 is TGTGCCAGCAGTTACTTTGGCAGGGTGAGTGCGAATGAGCAGTTCTTC. Translated: CASSYFGRVSANEQFF. The V gene is TRBV6-5, the J gene TRBJ2-1, with TRBD1 as a possible D gene (5 bases). Trimming pared 1 base from V and 7 bases from J, leaving 17 bases between. The CDR3 runs 16 residues. Looked up from germline, CDR1 is MNHEY and CDR2 is SVGAGI.

The genes are TRBV7-2 and TRBJ2-5; 9 bases agree with TRBD2. This CDR3 comprises 16 residues. The germline V gene encodes CDR1 SGHTA and CDR2 FQGNSA. Trimming at V came to 1 base and at J to 5 bases, leaving 8 bases not matched to a gene. This chain's CDR3 is CASSLGVVAGVETQYF. The CDR3 DNA reads TGTGCCAGCAGCTTAGGGGTGGTAGCGGGGGTTGAGACCCAGTACTTC. The full variable domain, its missing parts supplied by reference TRBV7-2 and TRBJ2-5, is GAGVSQSPSNKVTEKGKDVELRCDPISGHTALYWYRQSLGQGLEFLIYFQGNSAPDKSGLPSDRFSAERTGGSVSTLTIQRTQQEDSAVYLCASSLGVVAGVETQYFGPGTRLLVL.

V is TRBV2 and J is TRBJ2-1; 12 bases map to TRBD2. CDR1 and CDR2 from the germline V gene are SNHLY and FYNNEI. V was clipped by 5 bases and J by 15 bases; unmatched bases: 14. The CDR3 has 15 residues. The CDR3 DNA reads TGTGCCAGCAGTAGGTCGACTAGCGGGAGTTGGTTTCTGTTCTTC. This codes for CASSRSTSGSWFLFF.

The rearrangement joins TRBV11-3 to TRBJ1-1; D is undetermined. The CDR3 has 15 amino acids. Germline loops: CDR1 SGHNT, CDR2 YENEEA. Trimming left V 2 bases short and J 0 bases short, with 10 bases between. CDR3 bases: TGTGCCAGCAGCTTATCGGCGGGGATGAACACTGAAGCTTTCTTT. Its protein is CASSLSAGMNTEAFF.

This chain uses TRBV7-9 with TRBJ1-1, with D perhaps matching TRBD1 (6 bases). This CDR3 contains 16 residues. The V end was cut by 8 bases, the J end by 3 bases, with 22 bases between. Germline CDR1 and CDR2: SEHNR and FQNEAQ (reference sequence). The CDR3 spells CASYYQGRGPYTEAFF. In nucleotides, the CDR3 is TGTGCCAGCTACTATCAGGGGAGGGGCCCTTACACTGAAGCTTTCTTT.

The V call is TRBV19, the J call TRBJ1-1; tentative D call: TRBD1 (5 bases). Germline V gives CDR1 LNHDA, CDR2 SQIVND (reference sequence). Trimming stripped 4 bases from V and 3 bases from J, with 9 bases between. The CDR3 contains 13 residues. The DNA for the CDR3 is TGTGCCAGTAGTACTCAGGGTGACACTGAAGCTTTCTTT. The encoded protein is CASSTQGDTEAFF.

The chain joins TRBV19 to TRBJ1-5; D is perhaps TRBD1 (5 bases). CDR1 is LNHDA and CDR2 is SQIVND in the germline V gene (reference sequence). The CDR3 has 14 residues. V was shortened by 2 bases and J by 4 bases, with 9 bases between the two germline ends. The CDR3 spells CASSISQGNQPQHF. The CDR3 DNA reads TGTGCCAGTAGTATAAGCCAGGGAAATCAGCCCCAGCATTTT.

The chain recombines TRBV4-1 with TRBJ1-1, with a tentative D call TRBD1 (6 bases). The CDR3 sequence is 13 residues long. In germline, CDR1 is MGHRA, CDR2 YSYEKL. With 0 bases removed from V and 4 bases from J, the gap between germline ends came to 6 bases. This CDR3 is CASSQEGGTEAFF. The CDR3 region has the DNA TGCGCCAGCAGCCAAGAAGGGGGCACTGAAGCTTTCTTT.

The rearrangement uses TRBV27 and TRBJ1-2; TRBD1 agrees at 7 bases. Germline V gene data show CDR1 as MNHEY and CDR2 as SMNVEV (reference sequence). CDR3 size: 13 residues. With V trimmed by 8 bases and J by 2 bases, 5 bases remained unmatched. The CDR3 nucleotides read TGTGCCAGCCGCATGGACAGGAACTATGGCTACACCTTC. Amino acids: CASRMDRNYGYTF.

This clone showed up just once. This sequence joins TRBV4-3 and TRBJ2-1; 16 bases are shared with TRBD2. Germline lookup yields CDR1 LGHNA and CDR2 YSLEER. The V and J ends lost 0 bases and 5 bases, in that order; junction bases with no gene match: 7. The CDR3 length is 19 residues. This CDR3 reads CASSQDRGLAGGPNNEQFF. CDR3 nucleotide sequence: TGCGCCAGCAGCCAAGATCGGGGACTAGCGGGGGGGCCAAACAATGAGCAGTTCTTC.

This chain links TRBV9 with TRBJ2-5; 9 bases agree with TRBD2. The CDR3 loop spans 14 amino acids. Germline CDR1 is SGDLS and CDR2 is YYNGEE. Trimming removed 4 bases from V and 4 bases from J; junction bases left unmatched: 5. The CDR3 coding sequence is TGTGCCAGCAGCTCCGGGACTAGCAGAGAGACCCAGTACTTC. It yields the protein CASSSGTSRETQYF.

CDR3 sequence (DNA): TGCGCCAGTAGGAATACAGGGTCCACCGGGGAGCTGTTTTTT. Amino acid sequence: CASRNTGSTGELFF. The V and J genes are TRBV5-1 and TRBJ2-2; TRBD1 is a possible D gene (6 bases). The germline V gene encodes CDR1 SGHRS and CDR2 YFSETQ. Trimming stripped 8 bases from V and 4 bases from J, with 15 bases between. The CDR3 spans 14 residues.